This TCR beta chain was identified during a study of shared clonotypes between healthy human individuals. This clone was found a few times. Donors, healthy HIV-negative adults, lacked recent acute infections or vaccinations. The germline gives CDR1 LNHDA, CDR2 SQIVND (reference sequence). J lost 3 bases, V lost 4 bases, and 5 bases had no gene match. The CDR3 runs to 15 residues. Libraries were prepared by immunoSEQ multiplex PCR; TCRdb keeps only in-frame clonotypes and omits some of them. The repertoire has some 320,000 clones, around 87% of them found once; the top ten carry about a sixth. The sequence was collected from a man aged 18 to 35 in good health. Sample: memory CD8+ T cells sorted from blood. The subset was: CD45RO+ cells pooled with CCR7-negative TemRA cells. The V and J genes are TRBV19 and TRBJ1-5; TRBD1 matches 8 bases. CDR3 amino acids: CASSSSTGVNQPQHF. In DNA form, the CDR3 reads TGTGCCAGTAGTAGCTCGACAGGGGTCAATCAGCCCCAGCATTTT.